This T cell receptor (beta chain) was profiled in a study of blood T cell repertoires in COVID-19. Study summary: Samples taken during acute and convalescent COVID-19 were collected in the United States, Italy and Spain. The analysed material was cDNA or gDNA that came from T cells, B-cell-depleted T cells, or PBMCs.

The CDR3 spans 11 residues. Per germline, CDR1 DFQATT and CDR2 SNEGSKA (reference sequence). V lost 5 bases, J lost 7 bases, and 9 bases lay in between. Per the authors' pipeline: Amplification with reference gene primers provided the estimates of nucleated cell counts. The data were produced by immunoSEQ multiplex PCR, yet TCRdb's version contains in-frame clones alone and is incomplete. The V and J calls and clone size are taken from that table; D and trimming were inferred from the DNA. The repertoire holds 200,000 or so clones, with approximately 85% as singletons. The chain carries TRBV20-1 and TRBJ1-5, with D unresolved. This receptor was identified in a man aged 55 to 70 with acute or convalescent COVID-19. Material for sequencing was peripheral blood. The CDR3: CSAGGRQPQHF. In nucleotides, the CDR3 is TGCAGTGCTGGCGGGAGGCAGCCCCAGCATTTT.